This T cell receptor (beta chain) derives from a study of CD8 T cells in ankylosing spondylitis. Findings and limits, study-wide: Some motif variants were previously reported in reactive arthritis synovial fluid and blood.

This clonotype was found many times. Its specificity is not known. By quantitative 5'-RACE with molecular barcodes, the TCR beta libraries were made. TCRdb re-analysed the 5' RACE reads in MiXCR, keeping a single row per CDR3 protein. The sample yields 35,000 to 50,000 distinct CDR3 sequences, 11% seen once. Germline V gene lookup returns CDR1 DFQATT and CDR2 SNEGSKA (reference sequence). This CDR3 spans 15 amino acids. V gave up 0 bases and J gave up 3 bases; unmatched junction bases: 5. This rearrangement joins TRBV20-1 to TRBJ2-1, with 7 bases identical to TRBD2. This clonotype originated in a male donor with ankylosing spondylitis or in good health (not recorded which). Sequencing input: blood, either unsorted or a sorted T cell fraction (not recorded which). The CDR3 reads CSARDKRGLYNEQFF. The CDR3 DNA follows: TGCAGTGCTAGAGACAAGCGGGGACTCTACAATGAGCAGTTCTTC.